These 17 T cell receptor beta chains came from one sample sequenced in a study of control samples from healthy donors and cancer patients. Libraries were prepared by immunoSEQ multiplex PCR; TCRdb keeps only in-frame clonotypes and omits some of them. The sample has 90,000 to 140,000 clones, roughly four fifths seen once. Sequencing used blood. These receptors all stem from a woman aged 45-65 years in good health.

The chain is built from TRBV20-1 and TRBJ1-6; weak D call: TRBD1 (6 bases). Trimming took 3 bases from V and 8 from J, leaving 17 bases between them. The CDR3 extends over 15 amino acids. The V gene's germline CDR1 is DFQATT and CDR2 SNEGSKA (reference sequence). The CDR3 sequence is CSASTGSPNYSPLHF. For the CDR3, the DNA is TGCAGTGCTAGTACAGGGTCCCCTAACTATTCACCCCTCCACTTT.

The chain recombines TRBV28 with TRBJ1-1; D ambiguous. The CDR3 has 12 amino acids. Deletions cut 8 bases from V and 3 bases from J, with 10 bases between. Germline V lookup: CDR1 MDHEN, CDR2 SYDVKM. CDR3 DNA: TGTGCCAGCCGGGAGGGATACACTGAAGCTTTCTTT. This translates into CASREGYTEAFF.

The sample holds a few counts of this clone. This chain connects TRBV9 to TRBJ1-6; 12 bases map to TRBD1. The CDR3 loop spans 14 amino acids. The trim removed 7 bases at V and 10 bases at J, leaving 6 bases unmatched. CDR1 is SGDLS, CDR2 YYNGEE, per germline. CDR3 nucleotide sequence: TGTGCCAGCGGGACAGGGGGCGCGGGGTCACCCCTCCACTTT. Translated, it gives CASGTGGAGSPLHF. Complete variable domain (other parts from reference TRBV9 and TRBJ1-6): DSGVTQTPKHLITATGQRVTLRCSPRSGDLSVYWYQQSLDQGLQFLIQYYNGEERAKGNILERFSAQQFPDLHSELNLSSLELGDSALYFCASGTGGAGSPLHFGNGTRLTVT.

J is TRBJ2-7 and V is TRBV4-1, with 8 bases aligning to TRBD2. CDR1 is MGHRA, CDR2 YSYEKL, per germline. CDR3 length equals 18 residues. Trimming cost V 1 base and J 4 bases; bases outside gene matches: 15. Written as DNA, the CDR3 is TGCGCCAGCAGCCAAGGGTGGACCGGGAGGGACTATTCGTACGAGCAGTACTTC. It codes for CASSQGWTGRDYSYEQYF.

V usage is TRBV7-2 and J usage is TRBJ2-6, with TRBD1 matching over 10 bases. Germline V CDR1 and CDR2: SGHTA, FQGNSA. The CDR3 consists of 17 residues. Trimming removed 5 bases from V and 0 bases from J; junction bases left unmatched: 4. CDR3 in DNA: TGTGCCAGCAGCCAGACAGGGGGCCTCTCTGGGGCCAACGTCCTGACTTTC. Its translation: CASSQTGGLSGANVLTF.

This clone was detected only a few times. The J gene is TRBJ2-1, the V gene TRBV2, with a possible D match to TRBD1 (6 bases). The germline V gene has CDR1 SNHLY and CDR2 FYNNEI. The CDR3 runs 15 residues. Trimming stripped 6 bases from V and 6 bases from J, with 18 bases between. The CDR3 sequence is CASRVGQSAANEQFF. The CDR3 DNA is TGTGCCAGCAGGGTCGGACAGTCGGCGGCCAATGAGCAGTTCTTC. The full variable domain, in which reference TRBV2 and TRBJ2-1 provide the parts outside the CDR3, is EPEVTQTPSHQVTQMGQEVILRCVPISNHLYFYWYRQILGQKVEFLVSFYNNEISEKSEIFDDQFSVERPDGSNFTLKIRSTKLEDSAMYFCASRVGQSAANEQFFGPGTRLTVL.

The V gene is TRBV11-2, the J gene TRBJ1-6; 8 nucleotides align to TRBD1. This CDR3 has 16 amino acids. V lost 0 bases to trimming and J lost 9 bases; unmatched junction nucleotides: 7. Germline-derived CDR1 and CDR2 are SGHAT and FQNNGV. CDR3 nucleotide sequence: TGTGCCAGCAGCTTAGAATTCGGGACAGGTAGTTCACCCCTCCACTTT. Protein product: CASSLEFGTGSSPLHF.

This clone was seen once. The chain has TRBV6-6 and TRBJ2-2, with TRBD1 matching over 9 bases. CDR1 and CDR2 (germline): MNHNY, SVGAGI (reference sequence). The junction had 8 bases not matched to a gene; V was cut back by 8 bases and J by 7 bases. CDR3 length: 14 residues. CDR3 nucleotides: TGTGCCAGCGGACGGACAGGGGTCAGCGGGGAGCTGTTTTTT. It translates to CASGRTGVSGELFF.

CDR3 protein: CASSPEVDDGYTF. The CDR3 DNA reads as TGTGCCAGCTCACCCGAGGTAGACGATGGCTACACCTTC. This chain uses TRBV18 with TRBJ1-2; D gene uncertain. The CDR3 has 13 amino acids. Germline V gives CDR1 KGHSH, CDR2 LQKENI. Trimming took off 3 bases at V and 6 bases at J, with 11 bases between the two ends.

The rearrangement uses TRBV11-3 and TRBJ2-1; D may be TRBD2 (6 bases). V was clipped by 5 bases and J by 0 bases, with 14 bases between them. Germline-derived CDR1 and CDR2 are SGHNT and YENEEA. The CDR3 has 16 amino acids. The CDR3 DNA sequence: TGTGCCAGCAGCCCCCTTGGAGGGAGCTCCTACAATGAGCAGTTCTTC. Amino acid sequence: CASSPLGGSSYNEQFF.

CDR3: CASSLRGTGEQYF. The CDR3, as DNA: TGTGCCAGCAGCTTAAGAGGGACGGGAGAGCAGTACTTC. The chain recombines TRBV7-8 with TRBJ2-7; D possibly uses TRBD1 or TRBD2 (5 bases each). Trimming removed 2 bases at V and 7 bases at J, with 12 bases between. CDR3 length: 13 residues. CDR1 and CDR2 from the germline V gene are SGHVS and FQNEAQ.

V and J are TRBV7-3 and TRBJ1-1; D is unclear. CDR1 and CDR2 from the germline V gene are SGHTA and FQGTGA. Trimming left V 7 bases short and J 1 base short, with 13 bases between. The CDR3 contains 14 residues. The CDR3 is CASKRLPENTEAFF. The CDR3 DNA reads as TGTGCCAGCAAAAGACTTCCCGAGAACACTGAAGCTTTCTTT.

The CDR3 coding sequence is TGTGCCACCAGTTCGGGAGCAGCCGCCGGGGAGCTGTTTTTT. Translated: CATSSGAAAGELFF. The J gene is TRBJ2-2, the V gene TRBV24-1; maybe TRBD2 (6 bases). CDR3 length: 14 amino acids. The germline V gene has CDR1 KGHDR and CDR2 SFDVKD. Trimming left V 6 bases short and J 6 bases short, with 13 bases between.

This clone has just one count. This chain uses TRBV5-6 with TRBJ1-2; the D is unclear. Trimming took off 0 bases at V and 7 bases at J, with 22 bases between the two ends. The germline CDR1 and CDR2 sequences are SGHDT and YYEEEE. This CDR3 contains 17 residues. CDR3 bases: TGTGCCAGCAGCTTGGCGGCTACCGTAGTAATAATGGGTGGCTACACCTTC. This encodes CASSLAATVVIMGGYTF. The complete variable domain, with remaining parts taken from reference TRBV5-6 and TRBJ1-2, reads DAGVTQSPTHLIKTRGQQVTLRCSPKSGHDTVSWYQQALGQGPQFIFQYYEEEERQRGNFPDRFSGHQFPNYSSELNVNALLLGDSALYLCASSLAATVVIMGGYTFGSGTRLTVV.

About this clone: Additional DNA sequences in this sample encode the identical CDR3. CDR3 nucleotides: TGCGCCAGCAGTCGGACAGGGGGAGGCTACACCTTC. Protein: CASSRTGGGYTF. The chain uses TRBV4-3 and TRBJ1-2, with 10 bases aligning to TRBD1. Germline CDR1 is LGHNA and CDR2 is YSLEER. V lost 6 bases, J lost 8 bases, and 3 bases stayed unmatched. The CDR3 consists of 12 residues.

The chain is built from TRBV5-6 and TRBJ1-1; D is uncertain. Germline V gene lookup returns CDR1 SGHDT and CDR2 YYEEEE. The CDR3 spans 13 residues. Trimming removed 4 bases at V and 0 bases at J, with 7 bases between. The CDR3 sequence is CASSRRLNTEAFF. In nucleotides, the CDR3 is TGTGCCAGCAGCCGAAGGTTGAACACTGAAGCTTTCTTT. Full variable domain (remainder filled in from reference TRBV5-6 and TRBJ1-1): DAGVTQSPTHLIKTRGQQVTLRCSPKSGHDTVSWYQQALGQGPQFIFQYYEEEERQRGNFPDRFSGHQFPNYSSELNVNALLLGDSALYLCASSRRLNTEAFFGQGTRLTVV.

The chain combines TRBV19 with TRBJ1-6; D is possibly TRBD1 (5 bases). Germline-derived CDR1 and CDR2 are LNHDA and SQIVND (reference sequence). The CDR3 loop spans 14 amino acids. V was cut by 11 bases and J by 7 bases, with 18 bases left in between. CDR3 DNA: TGTGCCTCTTACCCAGGGTTATGGAATTCACCCCTCCACTTT. Translation gives CASYPGLWNSPLHF.